This TCR beta chain was captured in a study of lymphopenia after photon versus proton radiotherapy. General study findings and limits: Post-nadir diversity loss with photons came from oligoclonal expansion, particularly CD8+ Temra cells.

V dropped 4 bases and J dropped 4; count of bases not matched to a gene: 3. The CDR3 is 14 amino acids. Germline V gene lookup returns CDR1 SGHNT and CDR2 YENEEA. As regards this clone: The antigen is not known.

Libraries were prepared by immunoSEQ multiplex PCR; TCRdb keeps only in-frame clonotypes and omits some of them. The table includes roughly 26,000 clones, over 65% detected once. V usage is TRBV11-3 and J usage is TRBJ2-2, with 7 bases aligning to TRBD1. The origin of this receptor is a man aged 40-49 years with gastric cancer. This material consisted of peripheral blood, taken from a patient treated with photon-based radiotherapy. CDR3 protein: CASSSTGATGELFF. Here the CDR3 DNA reads TGTGCCAGCAGCTCCACAGGGGCCACCGGGGAGCTGTTTTTT.